The 8 T cell receptor beta chains below all came from one sample that was sequenced in a study of CD8+ T cells in alopecia areata. The sample's treatment: oral pan-JAK inhibitor, 5-10 mg twice daily. Extracted from the samples, RNA was reverse transcribed into cDNA to serve as the sequencing template. The repertoire was sequenced with immunoSEQ multiplex PCR; TCRdb's copy has only in-frame clones and lacks some. Here the sample spans some 190,000 clones, less than 65% being singletons. The sample here was CD4+ T cells sorted from blood, taken at week 24, from a patient treated with tofacitinib. The receptors here all came from a human donor with alopecia areata.

The chain joins TRBV5-4 to TRBJ1-2, with 7 bases that match TRBD1. The V and J ends lost 1 base and 4 bases, in that order; junction bases with no gene match: 4. CDR3 length: 14 residues. Germline V gene sequence: CDR1 SGHNT, CDR2 YYREEE (reference sequence). The CDR3 coding sequence is TGTGCCAGCAGCTTGCAAGGGACAGCCTATGGCTACACCTTC. Protein sequence: CASSLQGTAYGYTF.

The CDR3 region is CASSPTTDRLVLTF. The CDR3 DNA follows: TGTGCCAGCAGTCCTACAACGGACAGGCTCGTCCTGACTTTC. This chain uses TRBV27 with TRBJ2-6; 7 nucleotides line up with TRBD1. This CDR3 contains 14 residues. V lost 5 bases and J lost 12; bases outside the gene matches: 10. Per the germline V gene, CDR1 is MNHEY and CDR2 is SMNVEV (reference sequence).

This clone was counted once. This rearrangement joins TRBV7-2 to TRBJ2-5, with a tentative D call TRBD2 (6 bases). The CDR3 is made up of 15 amino acids. Deletions cut 5 bases from V and 1 base from J, with 14 bases between. Germline CDR1 is SGHTA and CDR2 is FQGNSA. The CDR3 here is CASSRYRDSQETQYF. Written as DNA, the CDR3 is TGTGCCAGCAGCAGATACCGGGACTCCCAAGAGACCCAGTACTTC.

This clone was seen only a few times. The chain has TRBV5-1 and TRBJ2-1; D gene ambiguous. CDR3 length equals 16 residues. CDR1 and CDR2 from the germline V gene are SGHRS and YFSETQ. The germline V and J ends were trimmed by 4 bases and 2 bases, with 16 bases remaining between them. The CDR3 nucleotides are TGCGCCAGCAGCCACGGCGAGGCCGGGCCCTACAATGAGCAGTTCTTC. Its translation: CASSHGEAGPYNEQFF. Full variable domain (rest looked up from reference TRBV5-1 and TRBJ2-1): KAGVTQTPRYLIKTRGQQVTLSCSPISGHRSVSWYQQTPGQGLQFLFEYFSETQRNKGNFPGRFSGRQFSNSRSEMNVSTLELGDSALYLCASSHGEAGPYNEQFFGPGTRLTVL.

This clone was found a few times. The chain recombines TRBV4-3 with TRBJ2-7, with D unresolved. The CDR3 covers 11 residues. Trimming shortened V by 4 bases and J by 7 bases, and 8 bases separated the two germline ends. CDR1 and CDR2 from the germline V gene are LGHNA and YSLEER. The CDR3 spells CASSLTLEQYF. CDR3 coding DNA: TGCGCCAGCAGCCTAACCCTGGAGCAGTACTTC.

DNA of the CDR3: TGCAGCGTTGATCATGGGGCAGGGAAAATGAACACTGAAGCTTTCTTT. Its translation is CSVDHGAGKMNTEAFF. This chain uses TRBV29-1 with TRBJ1-1, with D tentatively TRBD1 (5 bases). The CDR3 is 16 residues long. V lost 3 bases to trimming and J lost 0 bases, with 17 bases between them. Germline V gene lookup returns CDR1 SQVTM and CDR2 ANQGSEA.

This sequence joins TRBV2 and TRBJ1-6; D ambiguous. The CDR3 has 16 residues. V was cut by 7 bases and J by 3 bases, with 16 bases left in between. Per the germline V gene, CDR1 is SNHLY and CDR2 is FYNNEI. CDR3 protein: CASTERAHIYNSPLHF. The CDR3 DNA follows: TGTGCCAGCACCGAAAGGGCACATATCTATAATTCACCCCTCCACTTT.

This clone was observed once. V gene TRBV30 combines with J gene TRBJ2-7; tentatively, D is TRBD1 (6 bases). CDR3 length: 16 residues. Trimming pared 2 bases from V and 6 bases from J, leaving 23 bases between. The V gene's germline CDR1 is GTSNPN and CDR2 SVGIG (reference sequence). The CDR3 region has the DNA TGTGCCTGGAGTTCCAAAGACAGGTCGGTACGGGGCGAGCAGTACTTC. This gives the protein CAWSSKDRSVRGEQYF.